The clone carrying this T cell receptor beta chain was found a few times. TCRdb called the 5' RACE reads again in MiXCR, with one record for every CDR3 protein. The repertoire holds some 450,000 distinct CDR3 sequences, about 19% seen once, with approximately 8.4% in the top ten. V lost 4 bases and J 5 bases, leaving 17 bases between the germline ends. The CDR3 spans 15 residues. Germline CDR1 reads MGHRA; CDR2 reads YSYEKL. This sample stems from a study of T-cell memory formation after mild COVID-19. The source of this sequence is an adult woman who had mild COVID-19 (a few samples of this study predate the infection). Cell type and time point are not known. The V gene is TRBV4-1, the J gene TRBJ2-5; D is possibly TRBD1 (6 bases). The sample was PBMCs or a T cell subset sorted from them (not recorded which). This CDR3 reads CASSPQGGSEETQYF. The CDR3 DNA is TGCGCCAGCAGCCCACAGGGTGGCAGCGAGGAGACCCAGTACTTC.